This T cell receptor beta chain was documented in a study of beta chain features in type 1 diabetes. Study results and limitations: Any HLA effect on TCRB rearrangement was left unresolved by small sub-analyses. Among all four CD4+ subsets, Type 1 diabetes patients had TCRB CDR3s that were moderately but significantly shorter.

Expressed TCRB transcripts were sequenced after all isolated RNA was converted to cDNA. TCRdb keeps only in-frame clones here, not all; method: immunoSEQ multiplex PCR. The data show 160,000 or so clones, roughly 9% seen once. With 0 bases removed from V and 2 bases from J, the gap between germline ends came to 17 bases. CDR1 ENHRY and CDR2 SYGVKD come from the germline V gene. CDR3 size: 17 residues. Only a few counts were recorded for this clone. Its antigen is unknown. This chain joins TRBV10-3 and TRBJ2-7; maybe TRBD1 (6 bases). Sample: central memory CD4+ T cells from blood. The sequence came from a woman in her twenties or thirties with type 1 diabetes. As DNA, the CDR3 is TGTGCCATCAGTGAGTCGGGGCCAAGGACAGCGACCTACGAGCAGTACTTC. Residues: CAISESGPRTATYEQYF.